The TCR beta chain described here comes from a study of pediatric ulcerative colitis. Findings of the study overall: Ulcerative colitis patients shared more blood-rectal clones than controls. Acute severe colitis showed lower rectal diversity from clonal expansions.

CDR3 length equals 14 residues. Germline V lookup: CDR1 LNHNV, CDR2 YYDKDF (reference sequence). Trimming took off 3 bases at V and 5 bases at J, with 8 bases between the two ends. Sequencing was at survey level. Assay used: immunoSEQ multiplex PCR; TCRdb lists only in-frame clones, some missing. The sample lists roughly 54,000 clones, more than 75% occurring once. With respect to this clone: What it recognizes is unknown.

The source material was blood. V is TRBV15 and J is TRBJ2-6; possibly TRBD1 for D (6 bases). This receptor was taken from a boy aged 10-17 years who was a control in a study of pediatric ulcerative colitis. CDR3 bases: TGTGCCACCAGCAGGGACAGCCGGGCCAACGTCCTGACTTTC. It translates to CATSRDSRANVLTF.